This T cell receptor (beta chain) was recorded in a study of T cell repertoires in cytomegalovirus infection (dated by TCRdb to between 2018 and 2020). Broadly, across the study: Donor HLA type was relevant to the analysis, because carriage of CMV infection together with the matching HLA type was indicated by public TCR beta signatures. Points the paper makes about the study in general: The ex vivo response was dominated by HLA-C-restricted CMV-specific TCR beta clonotypes, which also provided the single most frequent clonotype in two of eight donors. Cumulative frequency of public TCR beta family members discriminated carriers of CMV infection plus the relevant HLA type in this cohort and an independent roughly 330-donor cohort.

V is cut back by 5 bases and J by 11 bases, with 16 bases in the junction unmatched. CDR3 length: 17 amino acids, cysteine to phenylalanine. The only DNA kept is the CDR3, 51 bases in frame from the first base. Based on the germline V gene, the CDR1 and CDR2 sequences are SGHTA and FQGNSA. This clonotype was counted many times. This clone's antigen is unknown. Per-nucleotide qualities are absent, and no much larger clonotype sits a single base away. The sample was run on an Illumina HiSeq 1500. TCRdb's own reprocessing of the public reads used fastp at Q25 and MiXCR and kept productive beta chains. When rows share a CDR3 protein, they turn into one entry using the most common DNA and genes. This sample gives 85,000 to 130,000 distinct CDR3 sequences in total; 20% to 30% of them show up just once. The ten largest clonotypes hold approximately 40% of the sample.

The source of this sequence is a human donor in good health (CMV status not recorded). Some clones in this sample may be carry-over from other donors' samples. Sequencing was carried out using CD8+ T cells from PBMCs. The chain is assembled from TRBV7-2 and TRBJ2-1; 12 bases in between match TRBD1. The DNA sequence follows: TGTGCCAGCAGCCCCGCCTCCGGGACAGGGGGCGGAGGTCAGCAGTTCTTC. It is translated as CASSPASGTGGGGQQFF.